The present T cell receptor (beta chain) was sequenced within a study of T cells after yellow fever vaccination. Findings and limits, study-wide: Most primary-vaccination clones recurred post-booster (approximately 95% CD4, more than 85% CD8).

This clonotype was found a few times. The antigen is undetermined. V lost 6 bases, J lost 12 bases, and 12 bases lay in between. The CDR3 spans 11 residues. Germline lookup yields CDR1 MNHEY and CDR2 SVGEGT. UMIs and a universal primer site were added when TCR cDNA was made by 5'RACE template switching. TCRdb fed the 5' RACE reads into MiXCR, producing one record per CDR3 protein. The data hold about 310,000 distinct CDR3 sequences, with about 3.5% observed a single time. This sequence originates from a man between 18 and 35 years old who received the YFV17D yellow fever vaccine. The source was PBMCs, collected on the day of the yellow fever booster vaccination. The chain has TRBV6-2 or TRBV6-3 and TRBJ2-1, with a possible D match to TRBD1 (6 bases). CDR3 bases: TGTGCCAGCAGCACCGGGACACCGCAGTTCTTC. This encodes CASSTGTPQFF.